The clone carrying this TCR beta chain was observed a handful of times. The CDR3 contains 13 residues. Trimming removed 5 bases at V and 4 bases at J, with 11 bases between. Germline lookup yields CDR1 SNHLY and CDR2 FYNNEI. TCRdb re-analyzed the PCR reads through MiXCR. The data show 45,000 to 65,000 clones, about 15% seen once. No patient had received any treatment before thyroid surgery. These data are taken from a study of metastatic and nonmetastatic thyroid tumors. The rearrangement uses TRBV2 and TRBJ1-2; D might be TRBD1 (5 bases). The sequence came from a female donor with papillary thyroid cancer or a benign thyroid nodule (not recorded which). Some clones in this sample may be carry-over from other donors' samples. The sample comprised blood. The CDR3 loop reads CASSSRDGYGYTF. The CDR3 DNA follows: TGTGCCAGCAGTAGCAGGGACGGCTATGGCTACACCTTC.